The rows below give T cell receptor beta chains drawn from one sample of a study of PD-1 blockade in classical Hodgkin lymphoma. Libraries were prepared by immunoSEQ multiplex PCR; TCRdb keeps only in-frame clonotypes and omits some of them. This table has roughly 50,000 clones, around 91% appearing once. The starting material was peripheral blood mononuclear cells (PBMCs), obtained before the fourth cycle of nivolumab. The receptors were gathered from a human donor with classical Hodgkin lymphoma. The CDR3 runs from the conserved cysteine through the conserved F or W. A D gene is named only where the DNA matches it firmly. A row's size may be missing; if present it is once, few, many or a size class.

NA	TRBV5-4	NA	TRBJ2-7	CASSFGTDPAGSYEQYF	TGTGCCAGCAGCTTCGGGACAGATCCAGCGGGCTCCTACGAGCAGTACTTC
NA	TRBV28	NA	TRBJ2-7	CAIQGSPSYEQYF	TGTGCCATCCAGGGATCGCCCTCCTACGAGCAGTACTTC
NA	TRBV28	NA	TRBJ1-4	CASSLGGGEKLFF	TGTGCCAGCAGTTTAGGTGGGGGAGAAAAACTGTTTTTT
NA	TRBV6-4	NA	TRBJ1-1	CASSPSGTPGYSEAFF	TGTGCCAGCAGCCCCTCGGGGACACCGGGATACTCTGAAGCTTTCTTT
NA	TRBV5-4	TRBD2	TRBJ2-5	CASSLTSGRDQETQYF	TGTGCCAGCAGCTTGACTAGCGGGAGGGACCAAGAGACCCAGTACTTC
NA	TRBV7-6	NA	TRBJ2-5	CASSLVLGGQGETQYF	TGTGCCAGCAGCTTAGTCCTTGGTGGGCAGGGTGAGACCCAGTACTTC
medium-sized	TRBV19	NA	TRBJ2-3	CASSPQEAILHDTQYF	TGTGCCAGTAGTCCCCAGGAAGCTATCCTACATGATACGCAGTATTTT
NA	TRBV4-1	NA	TRBJ2-1	CASSQPFRGRSYNEQFF	TGCGCCAGCAGCCAGCCCTTTCGGGGGAGGTCCTACAATGAGCAGTTCTTC
once	TRBV30	NA	TRBJ1-2	CAWSKSRDSIMATGRTF	TGTGCCTGGAGTAAATCCCGGGATTCTATTATGGCTACGGGTCGAACCTTC
NA	TRBV19	TRBD1	TRBJ2-2	CASRFSGARGTGELFF	TGTGCCAGTAGATTTTCAGGAGCCAGGGGGACCGGGGAGCTGTTTTTT
NA	TRBV7-3	NA	TRBJ2-3	CASSQPYFWGAVTESTDTQYF	TGTGCCAGCAGCCAACCGTATTTTTGGGGGGCAGTCACCGAAAGCACAGATACGCAGTATTTT
NA	TRBV6-6	NA	TRBJ2-7	CASSYDRSYEQYF	TGTGCCAGCAGTTATGACAGGTCCTACGAGCAGTACTTC
once	TRBV7-8	NA	TRBJ2-7	CASSWTGTSWQYF	TGTGCCAGCAGCTGGACCGGGACTTCATGGCAGTACTTC
once	TRBV25-1	NA	TRBJ2-3	CASSDPGVGDTQYF	TGTGCCAGCAGTGACCCAGGGGTTGGAGATACGCAGTATTTT
NA	TRBV2	TRBD2	TRBJ2-7	CASSEGGGIWPYEQYF	TGTGCCAGCAGTGAAGGGGGGGGGATCTGGCCCTACGAGCAGTACTTC
once	TRBV9	NA	TRBJ2-7	CASSGDSYEQYF	TGTGCCAGCAGCGGGGACTCCTACGAGCAGTACTTC
NA	TRBV28	NA	TRBJ2-7	CASSLPGSHYEQYF	TGTGCCAGCAGTTTACCGGGCAGTCACTACGAGCAGTACTTC
NA	TRBV9	TRBD1	TRBJ1-4	CASSVGDRDNEKLFF	TGTGCCAGCAGCGTAGGGGACAGGGATAATGAAAAACTGTTTTTT
NA	TRBV5-1	NA	TRBJ1-2	CASSLAPEMNYGYTF	TGCGCCAGCAGCTTGGCCCCAGAGATGAACTATGGCTACACCTTC
NA	TRBV12-2	NA	TRBJ2-7	CASRHSSYEQYF	TGTGCAAGTCGCCACAGCTCCTACGAGCAGTACTTC
NA	TRBV15	NA	TRBJ2-1	CATSAQDQYNEQFF	TGTGCCACCAGCGCCCAAGACCAGTACAATGAGCAGTTCTTC
NA	TRBV27	NA	TRBJ1-2	CASSFGGGYGYTF	TGTGCCAGCAGTTTCGGGGGCGGCTATGGCTACACCTTC
NA	TRBV5-4	NA	TRBJ2-2	CASSLARTQAGELFF	TGTGCCAGCAGCTTGGCAAGGACCCAAGCCGGGGAGCTGTTTTTT
NA	TRBV6-5	NA	TRBJ2-7	CASSYLPPFVEQYF	TGTGCCAGCAGTTATTTGCCTCCCTTTGTCGAGCAGTACTTC
NA	TRBV19	TRBD1	TRBJ2-7	CASSRGQGKSRNEQYF	TGTGCCAGTAGTCGGGGACAGGGAAAATCTAGGAACGAGCAGTACTTC
NA	TRBV9	TRBD1	TRBJ2-7	CASSIGQGYTRYEQYF	TGTGCCAGCAGCATCGGACAGGGCTATACTCGATACGAGCAGTACTTC
NA	TRBV18	NA	TRBJ2-3	CASSRPGADTQYF	TGTGCCAGCTCACGCCCAGGGGCAGATACGCAGTATTTT
once	TRBV13	NA	TRBJ1-2	CASSLGGANGYTF	TGTGCCAGCAGCTTGGGAGGGGCCAATGGCTACACCTTC
NA	TRBV9	NA	TRBJ2-2	CASSVGGGYTGELFF	TGTGCCAGCAGCGTAGGAGGGGGATACACCGGGGAGCTGTTTTTT
NA	TRBV18	TRBD2	TRBJ2-2	CASSLVAGVTGELFF	TGTGCCAGCTCACTTGTAGCGGGAGTAACCGGGGAGCTGTTTTTT
NA	TRBV27	NA	TRBJ2-4	CASSPARDIQYF	TGTGCCAGCAGTCCCGCCCGGGACATTCAGTACTTC
NA	TRBV9	TRBD2	TRBJ2-3	CASSVGGGGRTDTQYF	TGTGCCAGCAGCGTAGGCGGAGGCGGGAGAACAGATACGCAGTATTTT
NA	TRBV25-1	NA	TRBJ1-4	CASSEGSLEKLFF	TGTGCCAGCAGTGAAGGCTCCCTTGAGAAACTGTTTTTT
NA	TRBV6-1	NA	TRBJ1-5	CASILRVGQPQHF	TGTGCCAGCATTCTAAGGGTAGGTCAGCCCCAGCATTTT
few	TRBV7-3	TRBD2	TRBJ2-2	CASSPGLGIQGDTGELFF	TGTGCCAGCAGCCCTGGACTAGGGATACAAGGCGACACCGGGGAGCTGTTTTTT
NA	TRBV19	NA	TRBJ2-6	CASSIILANVLTF	TGTGCCAGTAGTATCATTTTAGCCAACGTCCTGACTTTC
few	TRBV19	NA	TRBJ1-5	CASSTTGANQPQHF	TGTGCCAGTAGTACGACAGGCGCCAATCAGCCCCAGCATTTT
NA	TRBV5-1	NA	TRBJ2-7	CASSLRSQLNEQYF	TGCGCCAGCAGCTTGCGTTCACAGCTAAACGAGCAGTACTTC
NA	TRBV18	NA	TRBJ2-3	CASSGTLNTDTQYF	TGTGCCAGCTCGGGGACACTTAACACAGATACGCAGTATTTT
NA	TRBV6-1	NA	TRBJ2-5	CASSAVFVAGRETQYF	TGTGCCAGCAGTGCGGTGTTCGTGGCAGGGAGAGAGACCCAGTACTTC